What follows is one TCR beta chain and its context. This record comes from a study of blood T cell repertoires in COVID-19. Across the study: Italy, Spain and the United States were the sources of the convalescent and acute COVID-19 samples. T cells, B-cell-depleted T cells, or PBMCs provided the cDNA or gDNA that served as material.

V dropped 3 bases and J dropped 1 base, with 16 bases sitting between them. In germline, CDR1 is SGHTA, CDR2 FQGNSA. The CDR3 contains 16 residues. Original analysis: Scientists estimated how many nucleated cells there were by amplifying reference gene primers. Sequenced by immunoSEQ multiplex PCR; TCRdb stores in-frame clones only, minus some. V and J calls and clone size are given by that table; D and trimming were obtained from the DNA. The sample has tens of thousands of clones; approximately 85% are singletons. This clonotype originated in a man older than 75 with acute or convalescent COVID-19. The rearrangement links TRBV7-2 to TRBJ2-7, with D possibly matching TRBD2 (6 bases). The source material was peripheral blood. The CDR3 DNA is TGTGCCAGCAGCTTGACGACCGGGGCGGGATCCTACGAGCAGTACTTC. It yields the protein CASSLTTGAGSYEQYF. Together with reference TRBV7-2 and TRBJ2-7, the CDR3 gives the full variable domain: GAGVSQSPSNKVTEKGKDVELRCDPISGHTALYWYRQSLGQGLEFLIYFQGNSAPDKSGLPSDRFSAERTGGSVSTLTIQRTQQEDSAVYLCASSLTTGAGSYEQYFGPGTRLTVT.